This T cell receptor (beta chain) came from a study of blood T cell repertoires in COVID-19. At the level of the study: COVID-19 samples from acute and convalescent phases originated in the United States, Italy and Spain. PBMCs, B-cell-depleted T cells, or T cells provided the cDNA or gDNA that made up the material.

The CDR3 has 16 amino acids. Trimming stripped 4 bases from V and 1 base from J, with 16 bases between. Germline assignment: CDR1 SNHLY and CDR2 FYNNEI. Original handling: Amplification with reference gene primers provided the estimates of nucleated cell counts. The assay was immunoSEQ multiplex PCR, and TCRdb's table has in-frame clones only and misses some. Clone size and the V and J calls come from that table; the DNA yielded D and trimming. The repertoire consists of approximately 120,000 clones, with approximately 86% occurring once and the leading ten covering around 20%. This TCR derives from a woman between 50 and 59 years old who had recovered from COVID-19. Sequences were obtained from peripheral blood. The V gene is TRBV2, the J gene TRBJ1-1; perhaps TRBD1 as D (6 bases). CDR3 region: CASSGERGHANTEAFF. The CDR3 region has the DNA TGTGCCAGCAGTGGAGAGCGGGGGCACGCGAACACTGAAGCTTTCTTT.